This TCR beta chain is from a study of blood T cell repertoires in COVID-19. Measured with immunoSEQ multiplex PCR; TCRdb has only the in-frame clones, and not every one. The sample lists about 60,000 clones, about 90% occurring once. V shed 5 bases and J shed 2 bases, with 25 bases lying between them. Germline assignment: CDR1 MDHEN and CDR2 SYDVKM. This CDR3 is built from 18 residues. J is TRBJ2-7 and V is TRBV28, with D possibly TRBD2 on 6 matching bases. Sequencing was done on a sample of peripheral blood. This sequence originates from a man in his sixties with acute or convalescent COVID-19. This CDR3 is CASSPAGGKGPSAYEQYF. CDR3 sequence (DNA): TGTGCCAGCAGTCCCGCCGGGGGTAAGGGACCTTCGGCCTACGAGCAGTACTTC.